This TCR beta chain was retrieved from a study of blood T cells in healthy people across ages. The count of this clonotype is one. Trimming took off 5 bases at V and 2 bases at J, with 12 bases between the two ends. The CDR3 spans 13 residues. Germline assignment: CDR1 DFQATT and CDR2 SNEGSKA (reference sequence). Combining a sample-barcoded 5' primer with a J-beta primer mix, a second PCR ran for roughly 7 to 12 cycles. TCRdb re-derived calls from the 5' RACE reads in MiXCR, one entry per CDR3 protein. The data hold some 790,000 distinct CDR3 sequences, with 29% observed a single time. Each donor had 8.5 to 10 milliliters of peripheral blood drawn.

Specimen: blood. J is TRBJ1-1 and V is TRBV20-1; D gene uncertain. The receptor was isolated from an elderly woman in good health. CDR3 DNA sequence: TGCAGTGCTGACCGAGATGTCAACACTGAAGCTTTCTTT. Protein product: CSADRDVNTEAFF.